This T cell receptor (beta chain) came from a study of graft-versus-host responses after intestinal transplantation. Some clones are missing from TCRdb's copy, which holds only in-frame ones; the method was immunoSEQ multiplex PCR. This repertoire shows some 43,000 clones, about 95% found once; its top ten account for roughly 1.6%. Germline loops: CDR1 SGHAT, CDR2 FQNNGV. Trimming took off 5 bases at V and 2 bases at J, with 14 bases between the two ends. This CDR3 contains 15 residues. The J gene is TRBJ2-3, the V gene TRBV11-2; tentative D call: TRBD2 (5 bases). The receptor comes from a human patient who received an intestinal transplant, so some T cells may come from the graft donor. This material consisted of PBMCs, taken roughly 51 weeks after intestinal transplant. The CDR3 sequence: CASSRRDQNTDTQYF. The DNA of the CDR3 is TGTGCCAGCAGCCGCCGGGATCAGAACACAGATACGCAGTATTTT.